This T cell receptor (beta chain) was documented in a study of blood T cell repertoires in COVID-19. Generated by immunoSEQ multiplex PCR, the TCRdb table keeps only in-frame clones and is missing some. This table holds about 150,000 clones, around 84% found once. Material for sequencing was peripheral blood. The sequence was collected from a woman aged 50 to 60 with acute or convalescent COVID-19.

CDR3 DNA: TGTGCCAGCAGTCCCAGGGCAGGAGTTAACACTGAAGCTTTCTTT. Protein: CASSPRAGVNTEAFF. The rearrangement joins TRBV2 to TRBJ1-1; the D gene is possibly TRBD1 (5 bases). Per germline, CDR1 SNHLY and CDR2 FYNNEI. V lost 5 bases and J lost 2, with 15 bases in between. This CDR3 comprises 15 residues.